This T cell receptor (beta chain) was found in a study of blood T cell repertoires in COVID-19. Study-wide background: PBMCs, B-cell-depleted T cells, or T cells provided the cDNA or gDNA that made up the material.

Germline loops: CDR1 MNHEY, CDR2 SMNVEV (reference sequence). CDR3 length: 17 residues. V lost 1 base and J lost 0, with 13 bases in between. Cohort assignment relied on participant-reported clinical history. Measured with immunoSEQ multiplex PCR; TCRdb has only the in-frame clones, and not every one. In the table there are hundreds of thousands of clones, over 75% of which are singletons. This chain connects TRBV27 to TRBJ1-5, with D perhaps TRBD1 (5 bases). The sample taken for sequencing was PBMCs or T cells enriched from blood (not recorded which). This TCR came from a man aged 25 to 45 who had recovered from COVID-19. The CDR3 nucleotides read TGTGCCAGCAGTTTATTTGCCAACGGGGGTAGCAATCAGCCCCAGCATTTT. It encodes CASSLFANGGSNQPQHF.